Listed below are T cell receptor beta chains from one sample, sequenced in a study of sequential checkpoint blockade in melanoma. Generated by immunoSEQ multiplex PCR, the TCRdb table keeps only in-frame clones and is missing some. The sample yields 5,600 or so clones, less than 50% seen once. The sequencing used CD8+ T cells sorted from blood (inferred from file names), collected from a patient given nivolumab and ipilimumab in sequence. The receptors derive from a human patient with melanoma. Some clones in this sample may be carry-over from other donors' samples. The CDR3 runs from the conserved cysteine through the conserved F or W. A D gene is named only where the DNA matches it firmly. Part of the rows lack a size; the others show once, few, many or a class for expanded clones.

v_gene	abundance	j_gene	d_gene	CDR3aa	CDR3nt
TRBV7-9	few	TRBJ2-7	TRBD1	CASSPKQEKGQGQAYEQYF	TGTGCCAGCAGCCCTAAACAAGAAAAGGGACAGGGTCAAGCCTACGAGCAGTACTTC
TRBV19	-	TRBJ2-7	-	CASRRGYYEQYF	TGTGCCAGTAGGAGGGGGTACTACGAGCAGTACTTC
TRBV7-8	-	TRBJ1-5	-	CASSPAGDSSGNQPQHF	TGTGCCAGCAGCCCCGCAGGCGACAGTTCAGGGAATCAGCCCCAGCATTTT
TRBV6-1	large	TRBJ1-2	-	CASSEQANYGYTF	TGTGCCAGCAGTGAACAGGCTAACTATGGCTACACCTTC
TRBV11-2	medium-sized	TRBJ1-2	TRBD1	CASSLSSTGGDGNYGYTF	TGTGCCAGCAGCCTCTCCAGTACAGGGGGCGATGGTAACTATGGCTACACCTTC
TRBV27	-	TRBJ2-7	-	CASRVGSGYEQYF	TGTGCCAGCAGGGTGGGGTCAGGGTACGAGCAGTACTTC
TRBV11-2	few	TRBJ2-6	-	CASSPTPGTGANVLTF	TGTGCCAGCAGCCCTACCCCTGGTACTGGGGCCAACGTCCTGACTTTC
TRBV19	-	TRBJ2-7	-	CASSSGVGETYEQYF	TGTGCCAGTAGTTCAGGGGTTGGAGAAACCTACGAGCAGTACTTC
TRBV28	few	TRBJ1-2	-	CASSFNGYSGDYGYTF	TGTGCCAGCAGTTTCAATGGGTATTCTGGAGACTATGGCTACACCTTC
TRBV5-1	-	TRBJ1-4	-	CASSLEGTGRSLFF	TGCGCCAGCAGCTTGGAGGGCACAGGGCGTAGCCTGTTTTTT
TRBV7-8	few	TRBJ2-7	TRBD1	CASSLGQATAGEQYF	TGTGCCAGCAGCTTGGGACAGGCTACCGCGGGCGAGCAGTACTTC
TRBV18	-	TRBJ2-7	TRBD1	CASQGDRKSYEQYF	TGTGCCAGTCAGGGGGACAGAAAGTCCTACGAGCAGTACTTC
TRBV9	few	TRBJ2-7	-	CASSVAGGAGYEQYF	TGTGCCAGCAGCGTAGCGGGGGGCGCCGGCTACGAGCAGTACTTC
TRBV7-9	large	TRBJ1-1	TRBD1	CASSGQGLTEAFF	TGTGCCAGCAGCGGACAGGGGCTCACTGAAGCTTTCTTT
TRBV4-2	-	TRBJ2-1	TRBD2	CASSQEAAGTSGGDEQFF	TGTGCCAGCAGCCAAGAAGCCGCCGGGACTAGCGGCGGGGATGAGCAGTTCTTC
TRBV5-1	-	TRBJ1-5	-	CASSFEGWGQPQHF	TGCGCCAGCAGCTTCGAGGGTTGGGGTCAGCCCCAGCATTTT
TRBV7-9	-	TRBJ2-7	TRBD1	CASSHRDRAYEQYF	TGTGCCAGCAGCCACCGGGACAGGGCATACGAGCAGTACTTC
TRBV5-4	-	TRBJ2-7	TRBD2	CASSRGGSSYEQYF	TGTGCCAGCAGCCGCGGGGGGAGCTCCTACGAGCAGTACTTC
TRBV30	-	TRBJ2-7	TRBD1	CAWSPGQGAEQYF	TGTGCCTGGAGCCCGGGACAGGGAGCCGAGCAGTACTTC
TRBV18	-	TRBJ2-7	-	CASSPPTAPYEQYF	TGTGCCAGCTCACCACCCACTGCCCCCTACGAGCAGTACTTC
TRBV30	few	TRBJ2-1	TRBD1	CAWSSGTGVYNEQFF	TGTGCCTGGAGTTCCGGGACAGGGGTTTACAATGAGCAGTTCTTC
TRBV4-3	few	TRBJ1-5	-	CASSQEGGNQPQHF	TGCGCCAGCAGCCAAGAAGGGGGCAATCAGCCCCAGCATTTT